This T cell receptor (beta chain) comes out of a study of cytomegalovirus exposure and HLA in healthy donors. PCR involved 60 Vbeta and 13 Jbeta primers. Some clones are missing from TCRdb's copy, which holds only in-frame ones; the method was immunoSEQ multiplex PCR. The table shows 120,000 or so clones, with approximately 74% occurring only once. V shed 3 bases and J 0 bases; nucleotides not matched to a gene: 9. Germline CDR1 LNHDA, CDR2 SQIVND (reference sequence). The CDR3 covers 18 residues. The sequenced sample was PBMCs. This chain uses TRBV19 with TRBJ1-4; 8 nucleotides match TRBD1. The source of this sequence is a man in his forties in good health and CMV-seropositive. CDR3 DNA: TGTGCCAGTAGTATTGACAGGGGAAGCGTTGCAACTAATGAAAAACTGTTTTTT. As protein: CASSIDRGSVATNEKLFF.